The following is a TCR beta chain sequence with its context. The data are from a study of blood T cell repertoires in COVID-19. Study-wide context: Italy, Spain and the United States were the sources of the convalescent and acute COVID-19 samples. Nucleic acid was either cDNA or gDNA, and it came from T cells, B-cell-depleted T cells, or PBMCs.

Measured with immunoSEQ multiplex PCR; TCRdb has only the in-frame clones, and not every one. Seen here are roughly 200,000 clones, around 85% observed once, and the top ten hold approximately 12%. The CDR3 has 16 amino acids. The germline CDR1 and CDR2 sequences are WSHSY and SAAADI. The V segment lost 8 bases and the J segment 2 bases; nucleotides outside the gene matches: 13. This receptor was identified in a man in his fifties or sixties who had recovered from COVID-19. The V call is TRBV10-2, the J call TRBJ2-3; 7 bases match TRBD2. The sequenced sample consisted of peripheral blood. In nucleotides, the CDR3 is TGCGCCAGCCGCCTCGGGGCTAGCGGAAACACAGATACGCAGTATTTT. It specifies CASRLGASGNTDTQYF.